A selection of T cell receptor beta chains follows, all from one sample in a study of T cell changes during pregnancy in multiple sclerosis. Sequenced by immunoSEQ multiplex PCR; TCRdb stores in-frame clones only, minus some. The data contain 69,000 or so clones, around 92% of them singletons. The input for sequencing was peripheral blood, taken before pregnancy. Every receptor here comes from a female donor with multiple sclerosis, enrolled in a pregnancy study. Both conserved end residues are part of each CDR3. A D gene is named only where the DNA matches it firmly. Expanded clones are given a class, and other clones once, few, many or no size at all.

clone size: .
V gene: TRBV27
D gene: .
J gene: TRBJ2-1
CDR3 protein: CASSFQLTSNEQFF
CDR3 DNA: TGTGCCAGCAGTTTCCAACTGACTAGCAATGAGCAGTTCTTC

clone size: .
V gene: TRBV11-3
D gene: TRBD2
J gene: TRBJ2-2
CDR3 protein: CASSLSKLAGDTGELFF
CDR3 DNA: TGTGCCAGCAGCTTATCGAAACTAGCGGGAGACACCGGGGAGCTGTTTTTT

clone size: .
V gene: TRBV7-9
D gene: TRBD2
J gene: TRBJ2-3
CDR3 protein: CASSFLAELTDTQYF
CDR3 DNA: TGTGCCAGCAGCTTCCTAGCGGAGCTCACAGATACGCAGTATTTT

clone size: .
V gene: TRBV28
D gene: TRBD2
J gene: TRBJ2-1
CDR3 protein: CASRPGLAYNEQFF
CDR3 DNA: TGTGCCAGCAGGCCGGGACTAGCATACAATGAGCAGTTCTTC

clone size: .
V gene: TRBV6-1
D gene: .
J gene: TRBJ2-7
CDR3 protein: CASSEGPGDIYEQYF
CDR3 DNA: TGTGCCAGCAGTGAAGGCCCTGGGGACATATACGAGCAGTACTTC

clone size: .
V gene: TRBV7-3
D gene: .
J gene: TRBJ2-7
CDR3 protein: CASSLSGPRYAYEQYF
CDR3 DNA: TGTGCCAGCAGCTTAAGTGGGCCCCGGTACGCCTACGAGCAGTACTTC

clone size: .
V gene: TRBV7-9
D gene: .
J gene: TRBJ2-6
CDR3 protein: CASSLSVSSGANVLTF
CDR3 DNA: TGTGCCAGCAGCTTATCGGTTTCCTCTGGGGCCAACGTCCTGACTTTC

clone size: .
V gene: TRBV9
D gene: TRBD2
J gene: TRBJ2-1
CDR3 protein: CASSVGTSSNNEQFF
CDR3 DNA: TGTGCCAGCAGCGTCGGGACTAGCAGCAACAATGAGCAGTTCTTC

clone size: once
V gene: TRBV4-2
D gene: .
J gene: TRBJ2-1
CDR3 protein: CASSQGEDNEQFF
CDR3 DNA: TGTGCCAGCAGCCAAGGTGAGGACAATGAGCAGTTCTTC

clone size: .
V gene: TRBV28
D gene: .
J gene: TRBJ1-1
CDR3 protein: CAILRGGNTEAFF
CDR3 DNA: TGTGCCATCCTGCGTGGAGGGAACACTGAAGCTTTCTTT

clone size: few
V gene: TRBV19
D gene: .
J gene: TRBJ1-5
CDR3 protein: CASSMASYQPQHF
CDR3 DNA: TGTGCCAGTAGTATGGCAAGTTATCAGCCCCAGCATTTT

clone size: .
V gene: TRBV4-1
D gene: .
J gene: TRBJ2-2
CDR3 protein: CASSQDLQGTGELFF
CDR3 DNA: TGCGCCAGCAGCCAAGATCTACAGGGCACCGGGGAGCTGTTTTTT

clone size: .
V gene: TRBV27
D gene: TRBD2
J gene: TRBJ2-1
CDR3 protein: CASSPIRTSGINEQFF
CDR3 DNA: TGTGCCAGCAGTCCGATCCGGACTAGCGGGATCAATGAGCAGTTCTTC

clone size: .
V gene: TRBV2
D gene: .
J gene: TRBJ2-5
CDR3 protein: CASWGQGQETQYF
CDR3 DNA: TGTGCCAGCTGGGGGCAGGGCCAAGAGACCCAGTACTTC

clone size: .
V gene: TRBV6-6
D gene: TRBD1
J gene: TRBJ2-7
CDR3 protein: CASRPGQGSYEQYF
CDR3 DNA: TGTGCCAGCAGACCGGGACAGGGGTCCTACGAGCAGTACTTC

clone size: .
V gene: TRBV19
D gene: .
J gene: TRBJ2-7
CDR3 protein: CASSIGPDSSYEQYF
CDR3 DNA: TGTGCCAGTAGTATAGGCCCGGACAGCTCCTACGAGCAGTACTTC

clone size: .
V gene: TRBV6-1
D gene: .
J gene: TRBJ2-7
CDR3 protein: CASSQDLLGRKQYF
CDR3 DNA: TGTGCCAGCAGCCAAGACCTTTTAGGGAGGAAGCAGTACTTC

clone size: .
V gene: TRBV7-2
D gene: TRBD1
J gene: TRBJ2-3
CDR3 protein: CASSTAGTASTDTQYF
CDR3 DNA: TGTGCCAGCAGCACCGCCGGGACAGCCTCCACAGATACGCAGTATTTT

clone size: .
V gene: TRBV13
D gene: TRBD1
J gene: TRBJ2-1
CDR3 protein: CASSFLDRGVYEQFF
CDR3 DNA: TGTGCCAGCAGCTTCCTGGACAGGGGGGTCTACGAGCAGTTCTTC

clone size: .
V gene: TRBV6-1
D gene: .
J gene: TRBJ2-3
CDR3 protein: CASSEQQANTQYF
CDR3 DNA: TGTGCCAGCAGTGAACAGCAGGCAAATACGCAGTATTTT

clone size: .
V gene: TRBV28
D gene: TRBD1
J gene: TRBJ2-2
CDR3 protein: CASSLPGTGTGELFF
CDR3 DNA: TGTGCCAGCAGTTTACCCGGGACAGGGACCGGGGAGCTGTTTTTT

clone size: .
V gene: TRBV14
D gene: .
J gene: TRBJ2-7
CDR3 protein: CASSQERQGSYEQYF
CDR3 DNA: TGTGCCAGCAGCCAAGAGCGGCAGGGCTCCTACGAGCAGTACTTC

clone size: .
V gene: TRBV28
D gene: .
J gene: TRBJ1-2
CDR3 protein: CASSLHGRGDGYTF
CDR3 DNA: TGTGCCAGCAGTCTCCATGGCAGGGGAGATGGCTACACCTTC

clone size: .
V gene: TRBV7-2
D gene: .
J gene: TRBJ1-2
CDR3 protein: CASSLDRTVSGYTF
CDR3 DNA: TGTGCCAGCAGCTTAGACAGGACAGTGTCTGGCTACACCTTC

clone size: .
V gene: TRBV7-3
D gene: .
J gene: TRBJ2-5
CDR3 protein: CASSFRKWATRRTQYF
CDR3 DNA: TGTGCCAGCAGCTTCCGAAAGTGGGCCACCCGAAGGACCCAGTACTTC

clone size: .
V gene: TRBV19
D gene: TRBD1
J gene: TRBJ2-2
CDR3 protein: CASWGLQGPVTGELFF
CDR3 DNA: TGTGCCAGTTGGGGGCTACAGGGGCCCGTCACCGGGGAGCTGTTTTTT

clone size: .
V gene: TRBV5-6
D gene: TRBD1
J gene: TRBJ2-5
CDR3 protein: CASRPRGFGEETQYF
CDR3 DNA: TGTGCCAGCAGACCCAGGGGGTTCGGGGAAGAGACCCAGTACTTC

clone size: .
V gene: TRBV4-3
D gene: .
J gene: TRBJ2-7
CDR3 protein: CASSQDRLTHYEQYF
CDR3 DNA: TGCGCCAGCAGCCAAGACAGGCTAACCCACTACGAGCAGTACTTC

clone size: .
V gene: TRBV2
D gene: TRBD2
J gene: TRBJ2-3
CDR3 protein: CASSREGKTDTQYF
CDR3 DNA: TGTGCCAGCTCGCGGGAGGGCAAGACAGATACGCAGTATTTT

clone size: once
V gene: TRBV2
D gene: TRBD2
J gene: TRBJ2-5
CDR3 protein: CASSDTPGLAGAETQYF
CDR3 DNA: TGTGCCAGCAGTGATACGCCTGGACTAGCGGGGGCGGAGACCCAGTACTTC

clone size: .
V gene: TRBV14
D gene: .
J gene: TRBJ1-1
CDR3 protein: CASSQGTLTLF
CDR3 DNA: TGTGCCAGCAGCCAAGGTACATTGACTCTCTTT

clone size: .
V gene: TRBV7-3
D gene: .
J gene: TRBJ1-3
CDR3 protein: CASVILHVTGNTIYF
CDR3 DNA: TGTGCCAGCGTGATCTTACATGTGACTGGAAACACCATATATTTT

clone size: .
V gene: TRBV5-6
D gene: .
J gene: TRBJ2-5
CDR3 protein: CASSHPSGGAQETQYF
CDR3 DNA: TGTGCCAGCAGCCACCCGTCCGGCGGAGCCCAAGAGACCCAGTACTTC

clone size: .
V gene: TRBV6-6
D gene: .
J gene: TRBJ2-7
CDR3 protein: CASTQGSGEQYF
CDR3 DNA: TGTGCCAGCACCCAGGGATCCGGCGAGCAGTACTTC

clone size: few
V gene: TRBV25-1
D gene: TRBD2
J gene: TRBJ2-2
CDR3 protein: CASSEGLANTGELFF
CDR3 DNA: TGTGCCAGCAGTGAGGGACTAGCGAACACCGGGGAGCTGTTTTTT

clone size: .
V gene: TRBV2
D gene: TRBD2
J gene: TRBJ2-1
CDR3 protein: CASSGLAANEQFF
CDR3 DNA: TGTGCCAGCAGCGGACTAGCGGCCAATGAGCAGTTCTTC

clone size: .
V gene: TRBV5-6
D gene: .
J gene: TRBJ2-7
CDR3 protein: CASSLDGQIYEQYF
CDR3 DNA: TGTGCCAGCAGCTTGGATGGACAGATTTACGAGCAGTACTTC

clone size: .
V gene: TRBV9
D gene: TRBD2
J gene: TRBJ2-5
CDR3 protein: CASSVGSSGKGETQYF
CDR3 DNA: TGTGCCAGCAGCGTAGGTTCTAGCGGGAAAGGAGAGACCCAGTACTTC

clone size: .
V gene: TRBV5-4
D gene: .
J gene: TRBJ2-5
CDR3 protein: CASSRYSGETQYF
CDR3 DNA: TGTGCCAGCAGTCGATATTCCGGGGAGACCCAGTACTTC

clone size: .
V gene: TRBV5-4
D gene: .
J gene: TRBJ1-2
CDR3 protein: CASSSGRGGSGYTF
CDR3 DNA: TGTGCCAGCAGCTCAGGAAGGGGTGGCAGCGGCTACACCTTC

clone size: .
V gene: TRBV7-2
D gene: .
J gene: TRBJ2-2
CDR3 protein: CASSSQVLNTGELFF
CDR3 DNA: TGTGCCAGCAGCTCCCAGGTCCTCAACACCGGGGAGCTGTTTTTT